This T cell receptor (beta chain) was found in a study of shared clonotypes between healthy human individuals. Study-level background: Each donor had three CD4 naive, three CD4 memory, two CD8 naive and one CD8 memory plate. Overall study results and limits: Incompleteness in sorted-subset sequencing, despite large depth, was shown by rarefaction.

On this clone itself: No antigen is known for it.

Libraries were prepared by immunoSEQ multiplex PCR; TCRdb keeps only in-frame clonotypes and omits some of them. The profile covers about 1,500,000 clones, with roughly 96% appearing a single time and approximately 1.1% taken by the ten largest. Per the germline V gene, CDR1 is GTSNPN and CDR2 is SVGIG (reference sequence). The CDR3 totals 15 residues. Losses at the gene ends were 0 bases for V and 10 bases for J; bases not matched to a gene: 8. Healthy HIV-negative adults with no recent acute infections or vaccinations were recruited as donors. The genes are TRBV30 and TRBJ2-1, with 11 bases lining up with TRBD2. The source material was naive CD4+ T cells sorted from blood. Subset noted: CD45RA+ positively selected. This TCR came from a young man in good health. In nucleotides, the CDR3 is TGTGCCTGGAGTGTAGCCCTAGCGGGAGGAAACGAGCAGTTCTTC. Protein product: CAWSVALAGGNEQFF. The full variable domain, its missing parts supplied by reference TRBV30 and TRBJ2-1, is SQTIHQWPATLVQPVGSPLSLECTVEGTSNPNLYWYRQAAGRGLQLLFYSVGIGQISSEVPQNLSASRPQDRQFILSSKKLLLSDSGFYLCAWSVALAGGNEQFFGPGTRLTVL.